Presented here are 22 T cell receptor beta chains from one specimen sequenced in a study of PD-L1 blockade in urothelial cancer. This sample's time point: peripheral blood 6 weeks after treatment start. Produced via immunoSEQ multiplex PCR; TCRdb's table is partial and in-frame only. The sample comprises some 50,000 clones, approximately 85% of which are singletons, and 1.9% rests with the top ten. The source was PBMCs, collected around atezolizumab (anti-PD-L1) treatment. Every receptor here comes from a man aged 45-65 years with urothelial cancer.

The V call is TRBV4-1, the J call TRBJ2-1; D remains unclear. CDR3 length: 12 residues. Trimming removed 0 bases at V and 13 bases at J, with 10 bases between. CDR1 is MGHRA, CDR2 YSYEKL, per germline. The CDR3 here is CASSQDIAKQFF. In nucleotides, the CDR3 is TGCGCCAGCAGCCAAGATATAGCCAAACAGTTCTTC.

The chain combines TRBV28 with TRBJ1-1, with 9 bases that match TRBD1. The ends lost 3 bases at V and 4 bases at J; junction bases unmatched: 12. Germline V gives CDR1 MDHEN, CDR2 SYDVKM. The CDR3 length is 17 residues. The CDR3 DNA follows: TGTGCCAGCAGTTTGATTCTAGGGACAGGGAAAGGCACTGAAGCTTTCTTT. Its translation is CASSLILGTGKGTEAFF.

The rearrangement joins TRBV18 to TRBJ1-1, with 8 bases that match TRBD1. CDR1 is KGHSH, CDR2 LQKENI, per germline. The CDR3 contains 13 residues. With 7 bases clipped from V and 5 bases from J, the junction kept 6 bases outside the gene matches. The CDR3: CASLQGANTEAFF. The CDR3 DNA is TGTGCCAGCTTGCAGGGGGCGAATACTGAAGCTTTCTTT.

The V gene is TRBV4-3, the J gene TRBJ2-5; 11 bases are a match to TRBD2. The junction had 6 bases not matched to a gene; V was cut back by 1 base and J by 5 bases. The CDR3 spans 16 residues. Germline V lookup: CDR1 LGHNA, CDR2 YSLEER. CDR3 sequence (DNA): TGCGCCAGCAGCCAAGGGGTAGCGGGAGGGCCGGAGACCCAGTACTTC. The encoded protein is CASSQGVAGGPETQYF.

This clone was found a few times. In nucleotides, the CDR3 is TGTGCCAGCAGTGTAGACAGGGTTTCTGAAGCTTTCTTT. It is translated as CASSVDRVSEAFF. The V and J genes are TRBV6-4 and TRBJ1-1; 7 bases fit TRBD1. The V segment lost 4 bases and the J segment 6 bases; nucleotides outside the gene matches: 5. The CDR3 runs 13 residues. The germline V gene has CDR1 MRHNA and CDR2 SNTAGT.

The chain carries TRBV19 and TRBJ1-2, with a tentative D call TRBD1 (6 bases). This CDR3 has 15 residues. The germline V and J ends were trimmed by 1 base and 0 bases, with 9 bases remaining between them. Germline loops: CDR1 LNHDA, CDR2 SQIVND (reference sequence). The CDR3 region has the DNA TGTGCCAGTAGTATAGGCCAGGGGACTAACTATGGCTACACCTTC. Its protein product is CASSIGQGTNYGYTF. Full variable domain (outside the CDR3, taken from reference TRBV19 and TRBJ1-2): DGGITQSPKYLFRKEGQNVTLSCEQNLNHDAMYWYRQDPGQGLRLIYYSQIVNDFQKGDIAEGYSVSREKKESFPLTVTSAQKNPTAFYLCASSIGQGTNYGYTFGSGTRLTVV.

The CDR3 here is CAIRGTPGYGYTF. Written as DNA, the CDR3 is TGTGCCATCAGGGGGACACCCGGCTATGGCTACACCTTC. The V call is TRBV10-3, the J call TRBJ1-2; D may be TRBD1 (6 bases). This CDR3 is built from 13 residues. Trimming pared 6 bases from V and 4 bases from J, leaving 12 bases between. Germline V CDR1 and CDR2: ENHRY, SYGVKD.

The chain links TRBV19 to TRBJ2-3; D is perhaps TRBD2 (6 bases). Germline V gene sequence: CDR1 LNHDA, CDR2 SQIVND (reference sequence). Trimming pared 3 bases from V and 1 base from J, leaving 11 bases between. This CDR3 has 15 residues. In DNA, the CDR3 is TGTGCCAGTAGTATGGAGGGGCCCGGCACAGATACGCAGTATTTT. Its translation is CASSMEGPGTDTQYF.

In its sample, this clone was seen a few times. V usage is TRBV2 and J usage is TRBJ2-7; no clear D gene. This CDR3 is 11 amino acids long. Germline V gives CDR1 SNHLY, CDR2 FYNNEI. V lost 7 bases and J lost 5, with 9 bases in between. The CDR3 DNA is TGTGCCAGCACCCTGCGGCACGAGCAGTACTTC. The encoded protein is CASTLRHEQYF.

The chain is built from TRBV4-1 and TRBJ2-3; D is uncertain. The CDR3 has 13 residues. The V and J ends lost 0 bases and 2 bases respectively, with 3 bases between them. The germline CDR1 and CDR2 sequences are MGHRA and YSYEKL. The CDR3, as DNA: TGCGCCAGCAGCCAAGATCTCACAGATACGCAGTATTTT. As protein: CASSQDLTDTQYF.

J is TRBJ1-5 and V is TRBV10-2, with TRBD1 matching over 9 bases. The CDR3 runs 13 residues. Germline V lookup: CDR1 WSHSY, CDR2 SAAADI. J gave up 4 bases and V 7 bases, and 2 bases lay outside the gene matches. CDR3 in amino acids: CASKGTGNQPQHF. As DNA, the CDR3 is TGCGCCAGCAAGGGGACAGGGAATCAGCCCCAGCATTTT.

The chain carries TRBV25-1 and TRBJ2-7; 10 bases map to TRBD1. The CDR3 loop spans 15 amino acids. Trimming took 5 bases from V and 3 from J; bases not matched to a gene: 7. Germline-derived CDR1 and CDR2 are MGHDK and SYGVNS. CDR3 coding DNA: TGTGCCAGCAGTTCAAGGGACAGGGGCGACTACGAGCAGTACTTC. This gives the protein CASSSRDRGDYEQYF.

The chain uses TRBV7-9 and TRBJ2-1; TRBD2 might be the D (7 bases). The CDR3 has 18 residues. V lost 5 bases and J lost 0, with 20 bases in between. Germline values: CDR1 SEHNR, CDR2 FQNEAQ (reference sequence). CDR3 residues: CASSRGRGSTGSYNEQFF. Written as DNA, the CDR3 is TGTGCCAGCAGCCGTGGGAGGGGTTCGACAGGCTCCTACAATGAGCAGTTCTTC.

This chain uses TRBV5-6 with TRBJ2-7; 11 nucleotides match TRBD2. The J segment lost 3 bases and the V segment lost 6 bases, leaving 8 bases of the junction unmatched. The CDR3 runs 15 residues. Germline lookup yields CDR1 SGHDT and CDR2 YYEEEE. The CDR3 bases are TGTGCCAGCAAACTCGTAGCGGGAGGGGGCTACGAGCAGTACTTC. Translated: CASKLVAGGGYEQYF.

CDR3 nucleotide sequence: TGCGCCAGCAGCTCCGGGACACTACAAGAGACCCAGTACTTC. It encodes CASSSGTLQETQYF. V usage is TRBV5-1 and J usage is TRBJ2-5, with D tentatively TRBD1 (6 bases). Trimming shortened V by 3 bases and J by 2 bases, and 11 bases separated the two germline ends. Germline CDR1 and CDR2: SGHRS and YFSETQ. This CDR3 is built from 14 residues.

V and J are TRBV6-6 and TRBJ2-1; 11 bases line up with TRBD1. The CDR3 loop spans 15 amino acids. CDR1 is MNHNY, CDR2 SVGAGI, per germline (reference sequence). After removal of 6 bases from V and 3 bases from J, the junction contained 4 bases not matched to a gene. The DNA for the CDR3 is TGTGCCAGCAGCCGGGACAGGGGGAGCTACAATGAGCAGTTCTTC. Protein sequence: CASSRDRGSYNEQFF.

The chain recombines TRBV5-1 with TRBJ1-2; D is uncertain. The CDR3 runs 13 residues. Germline values: CDR1 SGHRS, CDR2 YFSETQ. V shed 0 bases and J shed 6 bases, with 9 bases lying between them. The CDR3 DNA is TGCGCCAGCAGCTTGGGAACAGTGAATGGCTACACCTTC. Residues: CASSLGTVNGYTF.

This clone was recorded once. The rearrangement joins TRBV27 to TRBJ1-5; 8 positions match TRBD1. The germline gives CDR1 MNHEY, CDR2 SMNVEV (reference sequence). This CDR3 has 13 amino acids. The junction had 3 bases not matched to a gene; V was cut back by 6 bases and J by 5 bases. CDR3 DNA: TGTGCCAGCAGCCCAGGGGGCGATCAGCCCCAGCATTTT. Protein: CASSPGGDQPQHF.

The genes are TRBV4-3 and TRBJ1-5, with TRBD1 identical over 7 bases. The CDR3 runs to 15 residues. Germline V CDR1 and CDR2: LGHNA, YSLEER. The junction had 4 bases not matched to a gene; V was cut back by 3 bases and J by 2 bases. The CDR3 spells CASSQDTGGNQPQHF. The CDR3 coding sequence is TGCGCCAGCAGCCAGGATACAGGGGGCAATCAGCCCCAGCATTTT.

The chain has TRBV4-1 and TRBJ2-7, with 8 positions matching TRBD1. Germline CDR1 reads MGHRA; CDR2 reads YSYEKL. CDR3 length: 14 residues. Germline trimming cut 3 bases from V and 5 bases from J; bases unmatched to any gene: 6. The CDR3 sequence: CASSHRTGPDEQYF. The CDR3 DNA follows: TGCGCCAGCAGCCACCGGACAGGGCCAGACGAGCAGTACTTC.

The chain combines TRBV25-1 with TRBJ1-1; no clear D gene. The length of the CDR3 is 14 residues. Germline CDR1 MGHDK, CDR2 SYGVNS. V dropped 5 bases and J dropped 4 bases, with 14 bases sitting between them. CDR3 protein: CASSPYGGGTEAFF. DNA of the CDR3: TGTGCCAGCAGTCCTTATGGAGGAGGCACTGAAGCTTTCTTT.

The chain recombines TRBV6-1 with TRBJ2-7; TRBD1 aligns across 7 bases. The CDR3 is made up of 17 amino acids. With V trimmed by 3 bases and J by 0 bases, 11 bases remained unmatched. CDR1 is MNHNS, CDR2 SASEGT, per germline. The CDR3 protein is CASSEVMDRKLSYEQYF. The CDR3 DNA reads as TGTGCCAGCAGTGAGGTAATGGACAGGAAACTCTCCTACGAGCAGTACTTC.